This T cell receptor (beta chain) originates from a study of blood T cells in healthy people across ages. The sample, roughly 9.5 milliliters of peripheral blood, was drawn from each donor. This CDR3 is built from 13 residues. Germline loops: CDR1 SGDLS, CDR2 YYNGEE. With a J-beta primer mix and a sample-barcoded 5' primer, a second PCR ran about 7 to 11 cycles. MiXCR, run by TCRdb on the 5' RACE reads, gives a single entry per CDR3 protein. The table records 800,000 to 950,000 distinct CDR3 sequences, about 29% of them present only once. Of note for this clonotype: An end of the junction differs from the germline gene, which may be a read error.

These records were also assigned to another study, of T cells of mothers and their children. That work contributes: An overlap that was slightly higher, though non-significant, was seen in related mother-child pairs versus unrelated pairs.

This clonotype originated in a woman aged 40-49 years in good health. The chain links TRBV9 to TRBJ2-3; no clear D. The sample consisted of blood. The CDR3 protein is CTSSPLNTDTQYF. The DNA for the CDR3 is TGTACCAGCAGCCCCCTTAACACAGATACACAGTATTTT. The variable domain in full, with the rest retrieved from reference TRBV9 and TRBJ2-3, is DSGVTQTPKHLITATGQRVTLRCSPRSGDLSVYWYQQSLDQGLQFLIQYYNGEERAKGNILERFSAQQFPDLHSELNLSSLELGDSALYFCTSSPLNTDTQYFGPGTRLTVL.